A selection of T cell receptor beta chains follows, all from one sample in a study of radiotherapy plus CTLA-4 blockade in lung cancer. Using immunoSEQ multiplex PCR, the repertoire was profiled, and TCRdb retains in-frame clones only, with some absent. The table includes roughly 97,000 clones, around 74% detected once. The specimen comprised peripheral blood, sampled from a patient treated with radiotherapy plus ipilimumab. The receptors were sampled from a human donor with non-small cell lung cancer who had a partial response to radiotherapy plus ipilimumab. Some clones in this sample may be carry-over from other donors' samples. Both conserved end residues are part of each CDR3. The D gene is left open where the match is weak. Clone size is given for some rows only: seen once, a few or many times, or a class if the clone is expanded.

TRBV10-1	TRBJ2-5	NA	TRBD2	TGCGCCAGCAGCCCGTCTAGCGGGGGGCGACAAAAAGAGACCCAGTACTTC	CASSPSSGGRQKETQYF
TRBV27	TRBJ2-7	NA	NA	TGTGCCAGCCGTACTATAGCGCCAGCCTACGAGCAGTACTTC	CASRTIAPAYEQYF
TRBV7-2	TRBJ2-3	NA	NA	TGTGCCAGCAGCTTAGGGACGTCGGGGTATCCACGAAATACGCAGTATTTT	CASSLGTSGYPRNTQYF
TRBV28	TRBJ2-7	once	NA	TGTGCCAGCAGTGTCCCTGGAGGGTCCTACGAGCAGTACTTC	CASSVPGGSYEQYF
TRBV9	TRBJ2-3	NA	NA	TGTGCCAGCAGCTATAACTACGGCGGGAGCACAGATACGCAGTATTTT	CASSYNYGGSTDTQYF
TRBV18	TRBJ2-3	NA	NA	TGTGCCAGCTCACCGAACAGTTCCGCCACAGATACGCAGTATTTT	CASSPNSSATDTQYF
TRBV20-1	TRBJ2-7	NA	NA	TGCAGTGCTAGTTTAGTCTACGAGCAGTACTTC	CSASLVYEQYF
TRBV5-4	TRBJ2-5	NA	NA	TGTGCCAGCAGCTTGGTCTCTACCCGTACGAAGACCCAGTACTTC	CASSLVSTRTKTQYF
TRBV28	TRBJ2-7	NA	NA	TGTGCCAGCAGTTTACCTTTGACATACGAGCAGTACTTC	CASSLPLTYEQYF
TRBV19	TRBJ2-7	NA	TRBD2	TGTGCCAGTAGTACGACGAGCGGGGATTCCTACGAGCAGTACTTC	CASSTTSGDSYEQYF
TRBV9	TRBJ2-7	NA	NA	TGTGCCAGCAGCGTAGGTGGTAGCTGGTCCTACGAGCAGTACTTC	CASSVGGSWSYEQYF
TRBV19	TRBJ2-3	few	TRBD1	TGTGCCAGTAGTATTGGGACAGGGTTTGGCACAGATACGCAGTATTTT	CASSIGTGFGTDTQYF
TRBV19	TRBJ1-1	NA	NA	TGTGCCAGTACTCTATCGGGAGGGCTTGAAGCTTTCTTT	CASTLSGGLEAFF
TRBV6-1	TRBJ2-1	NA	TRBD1	TGTGCCAGCAGTGGCCTTTTTATGACAGGGGTTAATGAGCAGTTCTTC	CASSGLFMTGVNEQFF
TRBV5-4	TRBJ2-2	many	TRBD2	TGTGCCAGCAGCCGGGGACTAGCGGAGAACACCGGGGAGCTGTTTTTT	CASSRGLAENTGELFF
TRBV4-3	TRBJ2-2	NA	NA	TGCGCCAGCAGCCGCAGGGGCGGGCGGACCGGGGAGCTGTTTTTT	CASSRRGGRTGELFF
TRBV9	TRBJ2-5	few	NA	TGTGCCAGCAGTCGGGGGGCATGGGAAGAGACCCAGTACTTC	CASSRGAWEETQYF
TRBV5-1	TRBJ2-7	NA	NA	TGCGCCAGCAGAGTCGTCCGGGAGTCCTACGAGCAGTACTTC	CASRVVRESYEQYF
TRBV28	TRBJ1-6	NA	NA	TGTGCCAGCAGGAGACAGGAACTGGGGAATTCACCCCTCCACTTT	CASRRQELGNSPLHF
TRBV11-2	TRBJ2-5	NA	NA	TGTGCCAGCAGCTTAGGTAGCAGGGGCGGGCAAGAGACCCAGTACTTC	CASSLGSRGGQETQYF
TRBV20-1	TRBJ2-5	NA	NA	TGCAGTGCCAACTTCCAAGAGACCCAGTACTTC	CSANFQETQYF
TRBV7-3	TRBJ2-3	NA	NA	TGTGCCAGCAGCTTACAGGGCCGGGCATTGGCAGATACGCAGTATTTT	CASSLQGRALADTQYF
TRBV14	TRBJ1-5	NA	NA	TGTGCCAGCAGCCAAGAACTGGGACTGCAGCCCCAGCATTTT	CASSQELGLQPQHF
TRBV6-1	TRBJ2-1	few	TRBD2	TGTGCCAGCAGTGAATGGGGGGACGCACGACTAGCGGGCGCTCACAATGAGCAGTTCTTC	CASSEWGDARLAGAHNEQFF
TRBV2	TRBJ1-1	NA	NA	TGTGCCAGCAGTGAGTACGGGATCGATTTCTTT	CASSEYGIDFF
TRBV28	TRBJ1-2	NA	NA	TGTGCCAGCAGTTGGGCCCCCGGGGGGGAGAATGGCTACACCTTC	CASSWAPGGENGYTF
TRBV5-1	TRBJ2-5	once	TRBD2	TGCGCCAGCAGCTTAAGTGGGACTAGCGGGGGGGCCCAAGAGACCCAGTACTTC	CASSLSGTSGGAQETQYF
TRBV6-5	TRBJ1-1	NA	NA	TGTGCCAGCGGGCAGGGTAGATTTAGAGGCACTGAAGCTTTCTTT	CASGQGRFRGTEAFF
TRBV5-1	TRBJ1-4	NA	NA	TGCGCCAGCAGCTTGATGGGTACAGCCGAAAGCGGAAAACTGTTTTTT	CASSLMGTAESGKLFF
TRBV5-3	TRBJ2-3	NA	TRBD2	TGTGCCAGAAGCTTGATTCTAGCGGGAGGGACCTCACTAGATACGCAGTATTTT	CARSLILAGGTSLDTQYF
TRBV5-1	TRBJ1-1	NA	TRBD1	TGCGCCAGCAGCAGTGCGGGACAGACGAACACTGAAGCTTTCTTT	CASSSAGQTNTEAFF
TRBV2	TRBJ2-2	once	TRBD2	TGTGCCAGCACTAGGGGACTAGCAGCCACCGGGGAGCTGTTTTTT	CASTRGLAATGELFF
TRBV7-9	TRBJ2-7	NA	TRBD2	TGTGCCAGCAGCCCCCTGGGGGGGGACTACGAGCAGTACTTC	CASSPLGGDYEQYF